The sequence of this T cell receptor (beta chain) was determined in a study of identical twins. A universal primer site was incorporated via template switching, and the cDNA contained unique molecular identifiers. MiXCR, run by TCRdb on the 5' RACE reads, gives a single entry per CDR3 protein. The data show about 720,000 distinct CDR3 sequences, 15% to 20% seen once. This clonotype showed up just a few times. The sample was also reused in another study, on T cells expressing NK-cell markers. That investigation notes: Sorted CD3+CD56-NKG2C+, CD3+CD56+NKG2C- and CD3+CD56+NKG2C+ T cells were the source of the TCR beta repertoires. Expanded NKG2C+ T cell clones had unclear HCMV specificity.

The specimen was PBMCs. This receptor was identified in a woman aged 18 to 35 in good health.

In nucleotides, the CDR3 is TGTGCCAGCAGTTACTCCCCTAGCGGGACGCCCGGGGAGCTGTTTTTT. Translation: CASSYSPSGTPGELFF. The chain employs TRBV6-5 and TRBJ2-2; 9 bases agree with TRBD2. The V and J ends lost 0 bases and 6 bases, in that order; junction bases with no gene match: 5. CDR1 and CDR2 from the germline V gene are MNHEY and SVGAGI. This CDR3 is built from 16 residues.